The 13 T cell receptor beta chains in this list originate from one sample, sequenced in a study of T cells in localized non-small cell lung cancer. Using immunoSEQ multiplex PCR, the repertoire was profiled, and TCRdb retains in-frame clones only, with some absent. The table records under 950 clones, about a fifth of them present only once. This specimen was lung tumor tissue, taken before any cancer treatment. The receptors come from a man aged 40 to 70 with stage I squamous cell lung carcinoma.

In its sample, this clone was seen a few times. The chain recombines TRBV12-5 with TRBJ1-6; TRBD1 agrees at 9 bases. Looked up from germline, CDR1 is LGHNT and CDR2 is FRNRAP. The CDR3 totals 14 residues. As DNA, the CDR3 is TGTGCCAGCACCACGGGACAGGGAAATTCACCCCTCCACTTT. Translated, it gives CASTTGQGNSPLHF.

The CDR3 DNA sequence: TGTGCCAGCAGCACCGGGACAGGGAACACTGAAGCTTTCTTT. Translation gives CASSTGTGNTEAFF. The V call is TRBV6-8, the J call TRBJ1-1, with TRBD1 matching 8 bases. J was trimmed by 1 base and V by 6 bases; bases with no gene match: 4. In germline, CDR1 is MNHGY, CDR2 SAAAGT. CDR3 length: 14 amino acids.

V gene TRBV30 combines with J gene TRBJ1-5, with D possibly matching TRBD1 (5 bases). The CDR3 runs to 13 residues. CDR1 is GTSNPN and CDR2 is SVGIG in the germline V gene (reference sequence). The V end lost 5 bases, the J end lost 4 bases, and 12 bases lay between the germline ends. As DNA, the CDR3 is TGTGCCTGGTCCCAGGGTTTGAATCAGCCCCAGCATTTT. Translation gives CAWSQGLNQPQHF.

This clone was seen a handful of times. The chain couples TRBV6-8 to TRBJ1-1, with D possibly TRBD1 on 5 matching bases. The CDR3 is 13 residues long. CDR1 and CDR2 from the germline V gene are MNHGY and SAAAGT. V was pared by 8 bases and J by 9 bases, with 19 bases between. In DNA form, the CDR3 reads TGTGCCAGCGCGATCTTGTGGGGGACGAAAGCTTTCTTT. This encodes CASAILWGTKAFF.

The genes are TRBV19 and TRBJ2-7; 10 bases line up with TRBD1. This CDR3 spans 15 amino acids. V shed 4 bases, J shed 2 bases, and the junction held 5 bases outside the gene matches. In germline, CDR1 is LNHDA, CDR2 SQIVND (reference sequence). DNA for the CDR3: TGTGCCAGTAGTACACGGGACAGGGGTGCCTACGAGCAGTACTTC. Its protein is CASSTRDRGAYEQYF.

This clone was found a few times. The rearrangement uses TRBV6-1 and TRBJ2-1; a possible D gene is TRBD1 (5 bases). This CDR3 is 15 amino acids long. With 1 base removed from V and 6 bases from J, the gap between germline ends came to 13 bases. Germline CDR1 is MNHNS and CDR2 is SASEGT. CDR3 amino acids: CASSEVRRGGNEQFF. In DNA, the CDR3 is TGTGCCAGCAGTGAAGTGAGAAGGGGCGGCAATGAGCAGTTCTTC.

The gene calls are TRBV18 and TRBJ1-1, with a possible D match to TRBD1 (5 bases). Between the trimmed V and J ends, which lost 3 bases and 2 bases, there was a span of 10 bases. The CDR3 is 14 amino acids. The V gene's germline CDR1 is KGHSH and CDR2 LQKENI. This chain's CDR3 is CASSPGGANTEAFF. The CDR3, as DNA: TGTGCCAGCTCACCGGGAGGGGCTAACACTGAAGCTTTCTTT.

This clone was observed a handful of times. V gene TRBV6-1 combines with J gene TRBJ2-3; TRBD2 agrees at 15 bases. CDR1 MNHNS and CDR2 SASEGT come from the germline V gene. This CDR3 has 16 amino acids. V was pared by 0 bases and J by 9 bases, with 4 bases of the junction left unmatched. CDR3 in amino acids: CASSEAGLAGGTTQYF. DNA of the CDR3: TGTGCCAGCAGTGAAGCGGGACTAGCGGGGGGAACAACGCAGTATTTT.

J is TRBJ2-5 and V is TRBV9; the D is unclear. The germline V gene has CDR1 SGDLS and CDR2 YYNGEE. Trimming took off 3 bases at V and 1 base at J, with 10 bases between the two ends. This CDR3 comprises 14 residues. The CDR3 bases are TGTGCCAGCAGCGCAGACACTATCCAAGAGACCCAGTACTTC. The encoded protein is CASSADTIQETQYF.

By sample fraction, this clone is large (0.1 to 1%). V gene TRBV11-3 combines with J gene TRBJ2-7; possible D gene TRBD2, 5 bases. This CDR3 has 15 amino acids. The V gene lost 4 bases and the J gene lost 7 bases, with 20 bases spanning the gap. CDR1 is SGHNT, CDR2 YENEEA, per germline. In DNA, the CDR3 is TGTGCCAGCAGCTCGCCGGACGGACTCTTTGGGGAGCAGTACTTC. Translating it yields CASSSPDGLFGEQYF. Together with reference TRBV11-3 and TRBJ2-7, the CDR3 gives the full variable domain: EAGVVQSPRYKIIEKKQPVAFWCNPISGHNTLYWYLQNLGQGPELLIRYENEEAVDDSQLPKDRFSAERLKGVDSTLKIQPAELGDSAVYLCASSSPDGLFGEQYFGPGTRLTVT.

This clone was seen a handful of times. The chain employs TRBV18 and TRBJ1-3; perhaps TRBD1 as D (5 bases). V lost 6 bases and J lost 4, with 10 bases in between. The CDR3 consists of 13 residues. Germline CDR1 and CDR2: KGHSH and LQKENI. CDR3 loop: CASSAGEGNTIYF. The DNA for the CDR3 is TGTGCCAGCTCGGCGGGGGAAGGAAACACCATATATTTT.

DNA of the CDR3: TGCAGCGTTGAATTAGGACAGGGGGTCTCCCTGCAGTTCTTC. This sequence encodes CSVELGQGVSLQFF. This chain joins TRBV29-1 and TRBJ2-1; 10 bases map to TRBD1. J was trimmed by 12 bases and V by 2 bases; bases with no gene match: 10. Per the germline V gene, CDR1 is SQVTM and CDR2 is ANQGSEA. The CDR3 length is 14 residues.

This clone was observed a handful of times. At one end the junction does not follow the germline gene, possibly because of a read error. J is TRBJ2-3 and V is TRBV11-3, with 9 bases fitting TRBD2. CDR1 and CDR2 (germline): SGHNT, YENEEA. The CDR3 is 14 residues long. Here the CDR3 reads CASSSGTSRDTQYF. For the CDR3, the DNA is TGTGCCAGCAGCTCCGGGACTAGCAGAGATACGCAGTATTTT.